Each of the 17 T cell receptor beta chains below was sequenced from the same sample in a study of blood T cell repertoires in COVID-19. Only in-frame clones appear in the TCRdb table, and some are missing; sequencing was by immunoSEQ multiplex PCR. The repertoire holds about 88,000 clones, roughly 72% seen once, with 20% to 25% in the top ten. Sequenced: peripheral blood. These receptors all stem from a woman in her sixties in a cohort sampled during active or convalescent COVID-19.

The sample holds a few counts of this clone. The genes are TRBV28 and TRBJ1-2, with D maybe TRBD1 (6 bases). The CDR3 contains 14 residues. V was cut by 1 base and J by 12 bases, with 18 bases left in between. Germline V lookup: CDR1 MDHEN, CDR2 SYDVKM. The CDR3 DNA is TGTGCCAGCAGTTTATCCCCAGGGGCCTTCTCCCACACCTTC. This encodes CASSLSPGAFSHTF.

The chain has TRBV18 and TRBJ1-5; maybe TRBD1 (6 bases). CDR3 length equals 14 residues. Germline V lookup: CDR1 KGHSH, CDR2 LQKENI. The V gene lost 4 bases and the J gene lost 5 bases, with 12 bases spanning the gap. The CDR3 DNA reads TGTGCCAGCTCACAAACAGGGCCTCATCAGCCCCAGCATTTT. Its translation is CASSQTGPHQPQHF.

This clone was seen only a few times. The J gene is TRBJ1-1, the V gene TRBV11-3; D perhaps matches TRBD1 (5 bases). The length of the CDR3 is 13 residues. Trimming removed 3 bases at V and 5 bases at J, with 10 bases between. Per the germline V gene, CDR1 is SGHNT and CDR2 is YENEEA. DNA for the CDR3: TGTGCCAGCAGCTTGCAGGGAGGTACTGAAGCTTTCTTT. Translation gives CASSLQGGTEAFF.

V is TRBV12-5 and J is TRBJ2-1, with 12 bases matching TRBD1. Germline CDR1 reads LGHNT; CDR2 reads FRNRAP. The V segment lost 7 bases and the J segment 4 bases; nucleotides outside the gene matches: 5. The CDR3 consists of 15 residues. This CDR3 reads CASASGQGAYNEQFF. The CDR3 nucleotides are TGTGCTAGTGCCTCGGGACAGGGGGCTTACAATGAGCAGTTCTTC.

V and J are TRBV10-2 and TRBJ1-5; D perhaps matches TRBD1 (6 bases). The length of the CDR3 is 15 residues. Germline V gene data show CDR1 as WSHSY and CDR2 as SAAADI. V shed 6 bases and J shed 1 base, with 13 bases lying between them. Here the CDR3 reads CASRVAGASNQPQHF. The DNA for the CDR3 is TGCGCCAGCAGGGTCGCAGGGGCGAGCAATCAGCCCCAGCATTTT.

The chain carries TRBV30 and TRBJ1-4, with D uncertain. The CDR3 totals 12 residues. V lost 4 bases and J lost 10, with 13 bases in between. The V gene's germline CDR1 is GTSNPN and CDR2 SVGIG (reference sequence). CDR3 loop: CAWKATTGKLFF. The CDR3 bases are TGTGCCTGGAAAGCAACCACGGGAAAACTGTTTTTT.

This chain connects TRBV18 to TRBJ1-2; no clear D. CDR1 KGHSH and CDR2 LQKENI come from the germline V gene. CDR3 size: 15 residues. With 1 base removed from V and 0 bases from J, the gap between germline ends came to 9 bases. CDR3 in amino acids: CASSPQEVTNYGYTF. In nucleotides, the CDR3 is TGTGCCAGCTCACCACAGGAGGTAACTAACTATGGCTACACCTTC.

The V gene is TRBV25-1, the J gene TRBJ1-3; D is uncertain. The V gene lost 4 bases and the J gene lost 2 bases, with 15 bases spanning the gap. Germline values: CDR1 MGHDK, CDR2 SYGVNS. This CDR3 region has 16 residues. The CDR3: CASSASDWGTGNTIYF. CDR3 bases: TGTGCCAGCAGTGCGTCGGACTGGGGAACTGGAAACACCATATATTTT. The full variable domain, completed using reference TRBV25-1 and TRBJ1-3, is EADIYQTPRYLVIGTGKKITLECSQTMGHDKMYWYQQDPGMELHLIHYSYGVNSTEKGDLSSESTVSRIRTEHFPLTLESARPSHTSQYLCASSASDWGTGNTIYFGEGSWLTVV.

J is TRBJ1-2 and V is TRBV27; D is undetermined. Per the germline V gene, CDR1 is MNHEY and CDR2 is SMNVEV (reference sequence). The V end was cut by 3 bases, the J end by 9 bases, with 20 bases between. The CDR3 consists of 15 residues. The CDR3 reads CASSFPPLGRASYTF. The CDR3 nucleotides read TGTGCCAGCAGTTTCCCTCCCCTGGGGAGGGCGAGCTACACCTTC.

This chain connects TRBV19 to TRBJ1-5; TRBD1 is a possible D gene (6 bases). The ends were cut back, 4 bases at V and 2 bases at J, with 21 bases in the middle. The CDR3 loop spans 18 amino acids. Germline V lookup: CDR1 LNHDA, CDR2 SQIVND (reference sequence). The CDR3 bases are TGTGCCAGTAGTAGGAGACAGGATCTAGGGTTAGGCAATCAGCCCCAGCATTTT. Its protein product is CASSRRQDLGLGNQPQHF.

The chain uses TRBV7-3 and TRBJ2-5; 15 nucleotides match TRBD2. V dropped 5 bases and J dropped 4; count of bases not matched to a gene: 11. From germline, CDR1 is SGHTA and CDR2 FQGTGA. This CDR3 has 18 residues. The CDR3 nucleotides are TGTGCCAGCAGCCCATCAGGACTAGCGGGGGGGCATAGAGAGACCCAGTACTTC. Residues: CASSPSGLAGGHRETQYF.

The chain joins TRBV2 to TRBJ1-4; 7 nucleotides match TRBD1. This CDR3 has 16 amino acids. The germline V gene has CDR1 SNHLY and CDR2 FYNNEI. The ends lost 6 bases at V and 2 bases at J; junction bases unmatched: 9. Written as DNA, the CDR3 is TGTGCCAGCAGCAAAGACAGGGTGGCCACTAATGAAAAACTGTTTTTT. Translated, it gives CASSKDRVATNEKLFF.

The chain recombines TRBV6-5 with TRBJ2-7; no clear D gene. The CDR3 sequence is 11 residues long. V lost 6 bases, J lost 4 bases, and 7 bases lay in between. Germline CDR1 and CDR2: MNHEY and SVGAGI. Here the CDR3 reads CASRRIYEQYF. DNA for the CDR3: TGTGCCAGCAGGCGTATATACGAGCAGTACTTC.

This chain connects TRBV5-6 to TRBJ2-7, with D tentatively TRBD1 (6 bases). The V and J ends lost 4 bases and 3 bases respectively, with 14 bases between them. CDR3 length: 14 residues. Per germline, CDR1 SGHDT and CDR2 YYEEEE. The CDR3 DNA sequence: TGTGCCAGCAGCAACTGGGACACCTACTACGAGCAGTACTTC. Its translation: CASSNWDTYYEQYF. The full variable domain, with the rest looked up from reference TRBV5-6 and TRBJ2-7, is DAGVTQSPTHLIKTRGQQVTLRCSPKSGHDTVSWYQQALGQGPQFIFQYYEEEERQRGNFPDRFSGHQFPNYSSELNVNALLLGDSALYLCASSNWDTYYEQYFGPGTRLTVT.

DNA of the CDR3: TGCGCCAGCAGCCAAGACGAAGAGGCATTGGGTGGCTACACCTTC. Translation gives CASSQDEEALGGYTF. J is TRBJ1-2 and V is TRBV4-3; D is ambiguous. This CDR3 contains 15 residues. Per the germline V gene, CDR1 is LGHNA and CDR2 is YSLEER. Trimming pared 0 bases from V and 7 bases from J, leaving 15 bases between.

V is TRBV5-4 and J is TRBJ2-5; D is perhaps TRBD2 (6 bases). Trimming took 1 base from V and 9 from J, leaving 19 bases between them. CDR1 SGHNT and CDR2 YYREEE come from the germline V gene (reference sequence). The CDR3 has 15 residues. CDR3 residues: CASSLLSSGKRAQYF. The CDR3 nucleotides are TGTGCCAGCAGCTTGTTGTCCAGCGGCAAGCGGGCCCAGTACTTC. Full variable domain (missing parts from reference TRBV5-4 and TRBJ2-5): ETGVTQSPTHLIKTRGQQVTLRCSSQSGHNTVSWYQQALGQGPQFIFQYYREEENGRGNFPPRFSGLQFPNYSSELNVNALELDDSALYLCASSLLSSGKRAQYFGPGTRLLVL.

This clone was seen a few times. This chain uses TRBV18 with TRBJ1-6; no reliable D call. This CDR3 has 20 residues. V was cut by 4 bases and J by 0 bases, with 22 bases left in between. Germline values: CDR1 KGHSH, CDR2 LQKENI. The CDR3 protein is CASSRTGGTLGSSYNSPLHF. The DNA for the CDR3 is TGTGCCAGCTCACGTACGGGAGGTACGCTGGGGAGCTCCTATAATTCACCCCTCCACTTT.